This record concerns one T cell receptor beta chain sequence. This sample is part of a study of blood T cell repertoires in COVID-19. The overall study: T cells, B-cell-depleted T cells, or PBMCs provided the cDNA or gDNA that served as material.

Per the authors' pipeline: Reference gene primer amplification gave estimated nucleated cell counts. Here immunoSEQ multiplex PCR was the method, and the copy in TCRdb shows in-frame clones only, minus some. Clone size and the V and J calls come from that table; the DNA yielded D and trimming. The sample consists of 150,000 or so clones, roughly 87% of them appearing once. Germline V gene sequence: CDR1 SGDLS, CDR2 YYNGEE. The CDR3 consists of 13 residues. V shed 4 bases and J shed 10 bases, with 12 bases lying between them. Sequencing used PBMCs or T cells enriched from blood (not recorded which). The J gene is TRBJ1-6, the V gene TRBV9; D unresolved. The origin of this receptor is a woman between 40 and 50 years old who had been exposed to COVID-19. CDR3 amino acids: CASSPGPGSPLHF. The CDR3 coding sequence is TGTGCCAGCAGCCCAGGCCCGGGGTCACCCCTCCACTTT.